This TCR beta chain derives from a study of cytomegalovirus exposure and HLA in healthy donors. Study-level points and caveats: High sensitivity and specificity were reportedly achieved when the classifier diagnosed cytomegalovirus status.

The assay was immunoSEQ multiplex PCR, and TCRdb's table has in-frame clones only and misses some. The sample has about 38,000 clones; over 85% are singletons. The CDR3 contains 15 residues. A remark on this clone: Its cognate antigen is unknown.

The source material was PBMCs. The TCR originated in a man between 18 and 35 years old in good health and CMV-seronegative. This chain connects TRBV7-5 to TRBJ2-1; the table's TRBD1 call for D was not verified on the DNA. TRBV7-5 constitutes a pseudogene. The CDR3 loop reads CVRSSTGTGFNEQFF. The CDR3 bases are TGTGTCAGAAGCTCCACCGGGACAGGGTTCAATGAGCAGTTCTTC.